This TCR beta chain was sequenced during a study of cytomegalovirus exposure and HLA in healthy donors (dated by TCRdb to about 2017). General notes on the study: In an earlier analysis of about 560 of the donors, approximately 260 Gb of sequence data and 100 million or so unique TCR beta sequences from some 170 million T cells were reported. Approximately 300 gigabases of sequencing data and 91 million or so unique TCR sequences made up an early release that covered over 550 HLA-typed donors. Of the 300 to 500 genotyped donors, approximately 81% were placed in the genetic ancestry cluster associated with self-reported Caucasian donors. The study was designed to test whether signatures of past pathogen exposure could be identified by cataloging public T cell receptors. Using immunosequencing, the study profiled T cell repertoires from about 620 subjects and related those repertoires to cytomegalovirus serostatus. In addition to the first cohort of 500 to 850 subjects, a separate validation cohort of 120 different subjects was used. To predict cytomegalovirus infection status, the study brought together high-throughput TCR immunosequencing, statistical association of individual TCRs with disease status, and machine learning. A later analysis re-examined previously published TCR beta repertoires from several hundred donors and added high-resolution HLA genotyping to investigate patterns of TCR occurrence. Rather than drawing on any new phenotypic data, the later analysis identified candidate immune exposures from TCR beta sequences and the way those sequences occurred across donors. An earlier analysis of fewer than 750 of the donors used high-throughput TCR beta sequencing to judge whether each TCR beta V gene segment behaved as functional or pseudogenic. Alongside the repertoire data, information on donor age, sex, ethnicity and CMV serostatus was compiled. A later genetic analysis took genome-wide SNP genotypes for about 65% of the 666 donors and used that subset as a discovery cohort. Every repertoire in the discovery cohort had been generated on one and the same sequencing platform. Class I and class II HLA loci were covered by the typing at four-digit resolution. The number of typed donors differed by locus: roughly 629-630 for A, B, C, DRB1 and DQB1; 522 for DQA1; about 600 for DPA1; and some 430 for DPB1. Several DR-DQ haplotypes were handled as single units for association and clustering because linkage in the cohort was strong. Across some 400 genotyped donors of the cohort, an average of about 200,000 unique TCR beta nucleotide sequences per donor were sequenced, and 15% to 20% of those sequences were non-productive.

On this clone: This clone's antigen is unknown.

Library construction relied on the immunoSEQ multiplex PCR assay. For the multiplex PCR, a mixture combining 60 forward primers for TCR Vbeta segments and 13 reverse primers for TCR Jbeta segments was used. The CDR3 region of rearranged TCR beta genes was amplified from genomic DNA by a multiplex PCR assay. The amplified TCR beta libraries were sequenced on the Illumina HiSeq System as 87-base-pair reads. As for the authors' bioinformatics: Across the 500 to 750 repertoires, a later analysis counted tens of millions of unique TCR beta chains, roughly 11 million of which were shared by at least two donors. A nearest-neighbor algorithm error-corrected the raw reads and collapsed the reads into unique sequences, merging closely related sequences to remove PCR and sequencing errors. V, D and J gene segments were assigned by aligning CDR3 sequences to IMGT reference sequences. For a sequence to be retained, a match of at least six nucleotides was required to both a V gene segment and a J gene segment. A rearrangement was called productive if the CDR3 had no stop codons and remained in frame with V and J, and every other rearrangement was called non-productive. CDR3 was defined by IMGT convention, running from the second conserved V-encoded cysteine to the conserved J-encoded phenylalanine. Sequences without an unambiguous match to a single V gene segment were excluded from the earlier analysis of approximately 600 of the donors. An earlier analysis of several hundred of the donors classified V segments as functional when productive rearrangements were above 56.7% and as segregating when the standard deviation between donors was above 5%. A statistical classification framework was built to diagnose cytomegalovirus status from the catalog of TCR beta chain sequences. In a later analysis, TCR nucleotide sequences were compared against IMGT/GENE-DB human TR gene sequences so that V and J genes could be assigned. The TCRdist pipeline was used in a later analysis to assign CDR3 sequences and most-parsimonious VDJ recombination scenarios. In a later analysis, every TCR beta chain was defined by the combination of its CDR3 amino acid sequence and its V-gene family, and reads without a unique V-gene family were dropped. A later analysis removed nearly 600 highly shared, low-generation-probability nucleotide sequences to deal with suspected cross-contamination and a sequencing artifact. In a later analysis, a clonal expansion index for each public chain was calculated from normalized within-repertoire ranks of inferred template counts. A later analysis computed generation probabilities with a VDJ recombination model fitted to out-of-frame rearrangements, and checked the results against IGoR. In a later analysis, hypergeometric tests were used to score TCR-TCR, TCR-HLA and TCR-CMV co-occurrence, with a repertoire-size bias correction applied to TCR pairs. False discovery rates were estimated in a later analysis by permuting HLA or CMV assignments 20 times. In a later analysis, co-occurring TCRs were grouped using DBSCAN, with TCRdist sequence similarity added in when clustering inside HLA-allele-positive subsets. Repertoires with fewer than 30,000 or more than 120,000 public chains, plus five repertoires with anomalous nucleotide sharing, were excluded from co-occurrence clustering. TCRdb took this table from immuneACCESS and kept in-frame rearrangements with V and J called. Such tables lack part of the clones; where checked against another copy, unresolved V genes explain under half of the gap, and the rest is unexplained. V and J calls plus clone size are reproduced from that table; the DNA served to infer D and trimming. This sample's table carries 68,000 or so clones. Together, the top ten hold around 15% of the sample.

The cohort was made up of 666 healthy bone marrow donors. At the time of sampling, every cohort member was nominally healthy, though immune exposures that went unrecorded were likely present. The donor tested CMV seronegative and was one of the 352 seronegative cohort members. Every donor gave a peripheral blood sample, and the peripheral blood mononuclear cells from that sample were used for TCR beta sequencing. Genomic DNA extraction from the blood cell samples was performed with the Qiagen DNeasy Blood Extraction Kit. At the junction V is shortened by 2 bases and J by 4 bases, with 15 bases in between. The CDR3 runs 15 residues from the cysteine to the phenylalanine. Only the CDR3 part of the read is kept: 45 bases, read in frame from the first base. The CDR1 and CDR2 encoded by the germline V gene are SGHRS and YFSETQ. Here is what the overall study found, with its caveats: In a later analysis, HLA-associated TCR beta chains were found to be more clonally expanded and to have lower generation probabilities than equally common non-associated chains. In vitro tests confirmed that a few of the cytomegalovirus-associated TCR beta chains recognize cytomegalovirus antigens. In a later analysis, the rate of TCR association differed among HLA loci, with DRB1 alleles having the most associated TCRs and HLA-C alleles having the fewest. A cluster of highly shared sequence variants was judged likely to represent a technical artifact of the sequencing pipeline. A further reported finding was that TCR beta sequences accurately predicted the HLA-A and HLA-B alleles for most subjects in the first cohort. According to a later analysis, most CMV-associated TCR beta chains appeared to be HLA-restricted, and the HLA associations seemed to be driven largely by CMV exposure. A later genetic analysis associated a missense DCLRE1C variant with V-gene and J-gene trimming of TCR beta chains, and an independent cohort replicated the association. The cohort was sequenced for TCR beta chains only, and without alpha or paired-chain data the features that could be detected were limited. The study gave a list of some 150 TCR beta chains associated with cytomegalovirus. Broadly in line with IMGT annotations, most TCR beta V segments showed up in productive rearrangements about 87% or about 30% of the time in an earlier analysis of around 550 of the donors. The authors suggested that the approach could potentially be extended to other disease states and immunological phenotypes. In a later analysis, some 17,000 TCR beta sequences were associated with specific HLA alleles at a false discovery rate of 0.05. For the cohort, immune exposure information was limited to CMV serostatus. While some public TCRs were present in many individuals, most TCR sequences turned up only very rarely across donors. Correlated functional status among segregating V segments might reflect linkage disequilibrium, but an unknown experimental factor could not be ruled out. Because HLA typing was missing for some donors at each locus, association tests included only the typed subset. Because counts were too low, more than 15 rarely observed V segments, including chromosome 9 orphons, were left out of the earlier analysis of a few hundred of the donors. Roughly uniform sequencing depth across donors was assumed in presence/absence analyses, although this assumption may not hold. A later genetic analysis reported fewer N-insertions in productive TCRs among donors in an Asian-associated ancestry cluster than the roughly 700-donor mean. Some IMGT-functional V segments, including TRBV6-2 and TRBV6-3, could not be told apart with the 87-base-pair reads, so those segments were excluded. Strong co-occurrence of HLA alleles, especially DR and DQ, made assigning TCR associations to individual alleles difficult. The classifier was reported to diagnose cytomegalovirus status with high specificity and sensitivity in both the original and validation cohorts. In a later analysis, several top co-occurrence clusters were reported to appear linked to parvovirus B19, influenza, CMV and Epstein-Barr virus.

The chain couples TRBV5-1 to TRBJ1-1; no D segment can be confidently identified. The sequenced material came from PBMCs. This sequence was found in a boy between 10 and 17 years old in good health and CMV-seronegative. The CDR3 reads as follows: CASSFSPGVATEAFF. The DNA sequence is TGCGCCAGCAGCTTTAGTCCCGGGGTGGCCACTGAAGCTTTCTTT.